Described below is a single TCR beta chain sequence and its context. There is no known antigen for this receptor. Base qualities were left out, and no much larger clone turns up one base away. V lost 0 bases and J lost 4 bases, and the count of bases not matched to a germline gene is 5. The CDR3 sequence holds 16 residues, the cysteine and phenylalanine included. Only the CDR3 part of the read is kept: 48 bases, read in frame from the first base. According to the germline V gene, CDR1 reads LGHNA and CDR2 reads YNFKEQ. This sample was taken from a study of T cell changes during pregnancy in multiple sclerosis (dated by TCRdb to about 2019). About the investigation overall: The study looked at changes in the T cell repertoire across pregnancy in women with multiple sclerosis.

The library was obtained by the immunoSEQ multiplex PCR assay. TCRdb re-hosts the immuneACCESS table, in-frame sequences only. Its copies lack some clones; in the studies checked, an unresolved V gene accounts for under half of them, and the cause for the rest is not known. The sample table holds roughly 40,000 clones, of which about 88% were seen once. Of the sample, 1.2% is held by the ten largest clones. This receptor was identified in a female donor with multiple sclerosis, enrolled in a pregnancy study. The chain employs TRBV4-2 and TRBJ1-4; the junction holds 7 bases that match TRBD1. Sequencing was performed on CD4+ T cells from peripheral blood mononuclear cells, taken before pregnancy. The CDR3: CASSQDPQGGNEKLFF. In nucleotides, the sequence is TGTGCCAGCAGCCAAGATCCCCAGGGGGGTAATGAAAAACTGTTTTTT.